Presented here are 16 T cell receptor beta chains from one specimen sequenced in a study of T cell changes during pregnancy in multiple sclerosis. Assay: immunoSEQ multiplex PCR; the TCRdb copy retains only in-frame clones and omits some. The repertoire consists of 71,000 or so clones, with around 94% occurring once and the leading ten covering approximately 1.1%. The sequenced sample was peripheral blood, obtained in the third trimester of pregnancy. The receptor set was obtained from a female donor with multiple sclerosis, enrolled in a pregnancy study.

The chain is built from TRBV9 and TRBJ2-2; weak D call: TRBD2 (6 bases). With 1 base removed from V and 6 bases from J, the gap between germline ends came to 13 bases. This CDR3 contains 15 residues. Germline V gene data show CDR1 as SGDLS and CDR2 as YYNGEE. The CDR3 DNA follows: TGTGCCAGCAGCGTAATTTCCGGGACTTCCGGGGAGCTGTTTTTT. Translating gives CASSVISGTSGELFF.

This chain connects TRBV28 to TRBJ1-5; 9 positions match TRBD1. V lost 11 bases to trimming and J lost 2 bases; unmatched junction nucleotides: 16. Germline V gives CDR1 MDHEN, CDR2 SYDVKM. This CDR3 region has 17 residues. The CDR3 region is CASLTGGQGFGNQPQHF. Here the CDR3 DNA reads TGTGCCTCTTTAACCGGGGGACAGGGATTCGGCAATCAGCCCCAGCATTTT.

This rearrangement joins TRBV6-6 to TRBJ2-1; the match to TRBD1 covers 9 bases. Looked up from germline, CDR1 is MNHNY and CDR2 is SVGAGI (reference sequence). J was trimmed by 9 bases and V by 5 bases; bases with no gene match: 11. CDR3 size: 15 residues. CDR3 in DNA: TGTGCCAGCAGTACCACACAACAGGGGGCGACTGAGCAGTTCTTC. This sequence encodes CASSTTQQGATEQFF.

The CDR3 DNA follows: TGTGCCAGCAGCTCCCTCGCGGAAACCTACGAGCAGTACTTC. This encodes CASSSLAETYEQYF. This chain connects TRBV7-2 to TRBJ2-7; D is unresolved. The CDR3 totals 14 residues. CDR1 and CDR2 from the germline V gene are SGHTA and FQGNSA. V was shortened by 4 bases and J by 2 bases, with 12 bases between the two germline ends.

The chain carries TRBV28 and TRBJ2-7; possibly TRBD1 for D (6 bases). There are 14 residues in the CDR3. Germline V gives CDR1 MDHEN, CDR2 SYDVKM. Trimming removed 3 bases from V and 3 bases from J, with 12 bases in between. CDR3 sequence reads: CASSFPQGSYEQYF. The CDR3 DNA reads as TGTGCCAGCAGTTTCCCACAGGGAAGCTACGAGCAGTACTTC.

The rearrangement links TRBV6-6 to TRBJ1-2; 10 bases match TRBD1. CDR1 is MNHNY, CDR2 SVGAGI, per germline (reference sequence). The CDR3 sequence is 13 residues long. V shed 7 bases, J shed 6 bases, and the junction held 5 bases outside the gene matches. CDR3 loop: CASTTGTGDGYTF. CDR3 nucleotides: TGTGCCAGCACCACCGGGACAGGGGATGGCTACACCTTC.

The chain joins TRBV10-2 to TRBJ2-7; tentative D call: TRBD2 (7 bases). This CDR3 contains 12 residues. The ends were cut back, 6 bases at V and 4 bases at J, with 10 bases in the middle. Per germline, CDR1 WSHSY and CDR2 SAAADI. CDR3 DNA: TGCGCCAGCAGGGGGAGGGGGTACGAGCAGTACTTC. Translating it yields CASRGRGYEQYF.

V usage is TRBV30 and J usage is TRBJ1-2, with D tentatively TRBD1 (6 bases). The CDR3 has 13 amino acids. V dropped 0 bases and J dropped 4 bases, with 9 bases sitting between them. Germline V gives CDR1 GTSNPN, CDR2 SVGIG (reference sequence). CDR3 nucleotide sequence: TGTGCCTGGAGTGTACAGGGCGGCTATGGCTACACCTTC. It yields the protein CAWSVQGGYGYTF.

This clone was detected a few times. The gene calls are TRBV2 and TRBJ1-5; no clear D. This CDR3 has 14 amino acids. Germline CDR1 reads SNHLY; CDR2 reads FYNNEI. Trimming shortened V by 1 base and J by 6 bases, and 10 bases separated the two germline ends. The CDR3 bases are TGTGCCAGCAGTGAAGGGCAGAATTTTCAGCCCCAGCATTTT. This sequence encodes CASSEGQNFQPQHF.

The chain joins TRBV7-2 to TRBJ1-2, with D maybe TRBD1 (5 bases). Germline assignment: CDR1 SGHTA and CDR2 FQGNSA. The length of the CDR3 is 14 residues. V dropped 6 bases and J dropped 4 bases, with 15 bases sitting between them. In nucleotides, the CDR3 is TGTGCCAGCAGTTCCGGGACTTTAGGCTATGGCTACACCTTC. Translating gives CASSSGTLGYGYTF. The full variable domain, its missing parts supplied by reference TRBV7-2 and TRBJ1-2, is GAGVSQSPSNKVTEKGKDVELRCDPISGHTALYWYRQSLGQGLEFLIYFQGNSAPDKSGLPSDRFSAERTGGSVSTLTIQRTQQEDSAVYLCASSSGTLGYGYTFGSGTRLTVV.

The chain couples TRBV19 to TRBJ2-7; 7 bases are shared with TRBD1. The germline CDR1 and CDR2 sequences are LNHDA and SQIVND (reference sequence). CDR3 size: 15 residues. V lost 7 bases and J lost 2; bases outside the gene matches: 11. The chain's CDR3 is CASIEDRRNPYEQYF. As DNA, the CDR3 is TGTGCCAGTATCGAGGACAGGAGAAACCCCTACGAGCAGTACTTC.

This chain joins TRBV7-9 and TRBJ2-1; tentatively, D is TRBD2 (5 bases). V gave up 5 bases and J gave up 8 bases, with 13 bases separating them. The germline gives CDR1 SEHNR, CDR2 FQNEAQ (reference sequence). CDR3 size: 13 residues. CDR3 bases: TGTGCCAGCAGCCCAATACTAGGTGATGAGCAGTTCTTC. This gives the protein CASSPILGDEQFF.

This chain uses TRBV11-3 with TRBJ2-1; TRBD2 agrees at 10 bases. Germline V gives CDR1 SGHNT, CDR2 YENEEA. The trim removed 0 bases at V and 14 bases at J, leaving 4 bases unmatched. This CDR3 region has 13 residues. The CDR3 reads CASSLDLAGVKFF. CDR3 DNA sequence: TGTGCCAGCAGCTTAGACCTAGCGGGAGTGAAGTTCTTC.

V usage is TRBV7-9 and J usage is TRBJ1-1; perhaps TRBD1 as D (5 bases). V lost 3 bases to trimming and J lost 7 bases, with 15 bases between them. Germline V gene lookup returns CDR1 SEHNR and CDR2 FQNEAQ (reference sequence). There are 14 residues in the CDR3. In DNA, the CDR3 is TGTGCCAGCAGCTTCGGTGGCCTTAGGGGTGAAGCTTTCTTT. Its protein product is CASSFGGLRGEAFF.

The CDR3 region is CASSLGGARDEKLFF. As DNA, the CDR3 is TGTGCCAGCAGCTTAGGGGGCGCTAGGGATGAAAAACTGTTTTTT. This rearrangement joins TRBV7-9 to TRBJ1-4; a weak D match, TRBD1 (5 bases). The length of the CDR3 is 15 residues. Trimming left V 1 base short and J 6 bases short, with 12 bases between. From germline, CDR1 is SEHNR and CDR2 FQNEAQ (reference sequence). Full variable domain (outside the CDR3, taken from reference TRBV7-9 and TRBJ1-4): DTGVSQNPRHKITKRGQNVTFRCDPISEHNRLYWYRQTLGQGPEFLTYFQNEAQLEKSRLLSDRFSAERPKGSFSTLEIQRTEQGDSAMYLCASSLGGARDEKLFFGSGTQLSVL.

This chain connects TRBV6-1 to TRBJ2-1, with 9 bases matching TRBD1. CDR1 is MNHNS and CDR2 is SASEGT in the germline V gene. Unmatched junction bases numbered 7, after V lost 4 bases and J lost 6 bases. The CDR3 totals 15 residues. CDR3 loop: CASSVTGTGFNEQFF. CDR3 DNA sequence: TGTGCCAGCAGTGTGACCGGGACAGGGTTCAATGAGCAGTTCTTC.